These T cell receptor beta chains were read from a single sample in a study of cytomegalovirus exposure and HLA in healthy donors. The protocol was immunoSEQ multiplex PCR, while the TCRdb copy is restricted to in-frame clones and leaves out a portion. The profile shows some 260,000 clones, around 90% of them singletons. Sequencing input: PBMCs. Receptors originate from a woman aged 25 to 45 in good health and CMV-seronegative. CDR3s include the opening cysteine and the closing phenylalanine or tryptophan. Each record gives: D gene, J gene, clone size, V gene, CDR3 DNA, CDR3 protein. The D gene is left open where the match is weak. Rows may omit the clone size; those that give it use once, few, many or a size class.

d_gene: NA; j_gene: TRBJ2-7; abundance: NA; v_gene: TRBV4-2; CDR3nt: TGTGCCAGCAGCCCGAGTGGCGGAACCTACGAGCAGTACTTC; CDR3aa: CASSPSGGTYEQYF
d_gene: NA; j_gene: TRBJ1-5; abundance: NA; v_gene: TRBV30; CDR3nt: TGTGCCTGGAGTGGTGGGGGCTATCAGCCCCAGCATTTT; CDR3aa: CAWSGGGYQPQHF
d_gene: NA; j_gene: TRBJ1-2; abundance: NA; v_gene: TRBV27; CDR3nt: TGTGCCAGCAGTTTATATTTAGGGACTAACTATGGCTACACCTTC; CDR3aa: CASSLYLGTNYGYTF
d_gene: NA; j_gene: TRBJ1-2; abundance: NA; v_gene: TRBV7-8; CDR3nt: TGTGCCAGCAGCTTACGGCTGGGGAGGGATCATGGCTACACCTTC; CDR3aa: CASSLRLGRDHGYTF
d_gene: NA; j_gene: TRBJ2-3; abundance: once; v_gene: TRBV5-1; CDR3nt: TGCGCCAGCAGCAAAACAGGGACCGGGGATACGCAGTATTTT; CDR3aa: CASSKTGTGDTQYF
d_gene: NA; j_gene: TRBJ2-3; abundance: NA; v_gene: TRBV5-1; CDR3nt: TGCGCCAGCAGCTTGAGGTTCCTCCCCACTAGCACAGATACGCAGTATTTT; CDR3aa: CASSLRFLPTSTDTQYF
d_gene: TRBD1; j_gene: TRBJ2-6; abundance: NA; v_gene: TRBV15; CDR3nt: TGTGCCACCAGCAGGGCGGGACAGGGGATAACCTCTGGGGCCAACGTCCTGACTTTC; CDR3aa: CATSRAGQGITSGANVLTF
d_gene: NA; j_gene: TRBJ2-3; abundance: once; v_gene: TRBV6-1; CDR3nt: TGTGCCAGCAGTGACGAGGGGAGGACGCAGTATTTT; CDR3aa: CASSDEGRTQYF
d_gene: NA; j_gene: TRBJ2-7; abundance: NA; v_gene: TRBV19; CDR3nt: TGTGCCAGTAGTATAGAAGGCGGGATCGCCTACGAGCAGTACTTC; CDR3aa: CASSIEGGIAYEQYF
d_gene: NA; j_gene: TRBJ2-5; abundance: NA; v_gene: TRBV7-9; CDR3nt: TGTGCCAGCAGCCCCGCGGCGGGCGGAGAGACCCAGTACTTC; CDR3aa: CASSPAAGGETQYF
d_gene: NA; j_gene: TRBJ1-2; abundance: NA; v_gene: TRBV5-6; CDR3nt: TGTGCCAGCTGTAGGGAAACTAACTATGGCTACACCTTC; CDR3aa: CASCRETNYGYTF
d_gene: TRBD1; j_gene: TRBJ2-6; abundance: NA; v_gene: TRBV18; CDR3nt: TGTGCCAGCTCAATAGGACAGGGGAGCACTGGGGCCAACGTCCTGACTTTC; CDR3aa: CASSIGQGSTGANVLTF
d_gene: TRBD1; j_gene: TRBJ2-7; abundance: NA; v_gene: TRBV4-1; CDR3nt: TGCGCCAGCAGCCAAAAATTTTCCGGGACAGGGCAAACCTACGAGCAGTACTTC; CDR3aa: CASSQKFSGTGQTYEQYF
d_gene: NA; j_gene: TRBJ2-3; abundance: NA; v_gene: TRBV11-3; CDR3nt: TGTGCCAGCGGGACTCGATGGGGCACAGATACGCAGTATTTT; CDR3aa: CASGTRWGTDTQYF
d_gene: NA; j_gene: TRBJ1-2; abundance: NA; v_gene: TRBV2; CDR3nt: TGTGCCACCTACCGGGACGGCTATGGCTACACCTTC; CDR3aa: CATYRDGYGYTF
d_gene: TRBD2; j_gene: TRBJ2-2; abundance: NA; v_gene: TRBV5-6; CDR3nt: TGTGCCAGCAGCTTGTTGCTAGCGGGATCCACCGGGGAGCTGTTTTTT; CDR3aa: CASSLLLAGSTGELFF
d_gene: NA; j_gene: TRBJ2-7; abundance: NA; v_gene: TRBV7-5; CDR3nt: TGTGTCAGAAGCTTATGGGAACTAGGTGGAGAGCAGTACTTC; CDR3aa: CVRSLWELGGEQYF
d_gene: TRBD1; j_gene: TRBJ2-7; abundance: few; v_gene: TRBV27; CDR3nt: TGTGCCAGCAGTTTATCTGGGACAGGGACACGGGAGCAGTACTTC; CDR3aa: CASSLSGTGTREQYF
d_gene: TRBD2; j_gene: TRBJ2-1; abundance: NA; v_gene: TRBV29-1; CDR3nt: TGCAGCGTTGCTAGCGGGACATCCTACAATGAGCAGTTCTTC; CDR3aa: CSVASGTSYNEQFF
d_gene: NA; j_gene: TRBJ2-1; abundance: NA; v_gene: TRBV29-1; CDR3nt: TGCAGCGTGGAAGGAGATAGCGGTCACTCCTACAATGAGCAGTTCTTC; CDR3aa: CSVEGDSGHSYNEQFF
d_gene: TRBD2; j_gene: TRBJ2-5; abundance: NA; v_gene: TRBV25-1; CDR3nt: TGTGCCAGCAGTGACTCCGGCGGGAGAAGGGTCAGGGAGACCCAGTACTTC; CDR3aa: CASSDSGGRRVRETQYF
d_gene: TRBD1; j_gene: TRBJ2-5; abundance: NA; v_gene: TRBV29-1; CDR3nt: TGCAGCGTTGTCGGGACAGGGGGGGAGACCCAGTACTTC; CDR3aa: CSVVGTGGETQYF
d_gene: NA; j_gene: TRBJ1-5; abundance: NA; v_gene: TRBV28; CDR3nt: TGTGCCAGCAGACCCCGGCGGGGGGGCAATCAGCCCCAGCATTTT; CDR3aa: CASRPRRGGNQPQHF
d_gene: NA; j_gene: TRBJ2-7; abundance: NA; v_gene: TRBV5-4; CDR3nt: TGTGCCAGCAGCTTCCAGGTGGCCTACGAGCAGTACTTC; CDR3aa: CASSFQVAYEQYF
d_gene: TRBD2; j_gene: TRBJ2-3; abundance: NA; v_gene: TRBV29-1; CDR3nt: TGCAGCGTTGAAGGGACTAGCGGGAGTACAGATACGCAGTATTTT; CDR3aa: CSVEGTSGSTDTQYF
d_gene: NA; j_gene: TRBJ1-2; abundance: NA; v_gene: TRBV27; CDR3nt: TGTGCCAGCAGTTTTCGGGGAAGTGGCTACACCTTC; CDR3aa: CASSFRGSGYTF
d_gene: NA; j_gene: TRBJ2-5; abundance: NA; v_gene: TRBV7-6; CDR3nt: TGTGCCAGCAGCTTACTAACTCAAGAGACCCAGTACTTC; CDR3aa: CASSLLTQETQYF
d_gene: NA; j_gene: TRBJ2-5; abundance: NA; v_gene: TRBV29-1; CDR3nt: TGCAGCGTTAGAGGAGCGGAGTGGCAAGAGACCCAGTACTTC; CDR3aa: CSVRGAEWQETQYF
d_gene: NA; j_gene: TRBJ2-1; abundance: NA; v_gene: TRBV28; CDR3nt: TGTGCCAGCAGCCCTGGGCGCGATGAGCAGTTCTTC; CDR3aa: CASSPGRDEQFF
d_gene: TRBD1; j_gene: TRBJ2-3; abundance: NA; v_gene: TRBV9; CDR3nt: TGTGCCAGCAGCGTAGGGACAGGTCTAGATACGCAGTATTTT; CDR3aa: CASSVGTGLDTQYF
d_gene: TRBD2; j_gene: TRBJ2-1; abundance: NA; v_gene: TRBV15; CDR3nt: TGTGCCACCAGCAGATTAAGCGGGAGCTCCTACAATGAGCAGTTCTTC; CDR3aa: CATSRLSGSSYNEQFF
d_gene: NA; j_gene: TRBJ2-1; abundance: NA; v_gene: TRBV7-3; CDR3nt: TGTGCCAGCAGCTCAGGGGCAGGAAGGGACACGGGTGAGCAGTTCTTC; CDR3aa: CASSSGAGRDTGEQFF
d_gene: TRBD1; j_gene: TRBJ2-3; abundance: NA; v_gene: TRBV28; CDR3nt: TGTGCCAGCAGTTTATCTAAAACAGGGGAACGGGAACCTCCGGATACGCAGTATTTT; CDR3aa: CASSLSKTGEREPPDTQYF
d_gene: TRBD1; j_gene: TRBJ2-3; abundance: once; v_gene: TRBV25-1; CDR3nt: TGTGCCAGCAGTGGTACAGGGGGTGTTTGGGATACGCAGTATTTT; CDR3aa: CASSGTGGVWDTQYF
d_gene: TRBD1; j_gene: TRBJ1-4; abundance: NA; v_gene: TRBV5-1; CDR3nt: TGCGCCAGCAGCCCGGGACAGGAAGGTGAAAAACTGTTTTTT; CDR3aa: CASSPGQEGEKLFF
d_gene: NA; j_gene: TRBJ1-5; abundance: NA; v_gene: TRBV25-1; CDR3nt: TGTGCCAGCAGTCATCCAGGTCAGGATCAGCCCCAGCATTTT; CDR3aa: CASSHPGQDQPQHF
d_gene: TRBD2; j_gene: TRBJ2-6; abundance: NA; v_gene: TRBV13; CDR3nt: TGTGCCAGCAGCTCACCCCACGGGATGGTAGCGGGAGTGACTGGGGCCAACGTCCTGACTTTC; CDR3aa: CASSSPHGMVAGVTGANVLTF
d_gene: NA; j_gene: TRBJ1-1; abundance: NA; v_gene: TRBV14; CDR3nt: TGTGCCAGCAGCCAAGTTGGAGCGACAGCTATTATGAACACTGAAGCTTTCTTT; CDR3aa: CASSQVGATAIMNTEAFF
d_gene: NA; j_gene: TRBJ1-5; abundance: NA; v_gene: TRBV5-4; CDR3nt: TGTGCCAGCAGCTTGATGGGCCAGCCCTATCAGCCCCAGCATTTT; CDR3aa: CASSLMGQPYQPQHF
d_gene: NA; j_gene: TRBJ2-5; abundance: NA; v_gene: TRBV30; CDR3nt: TGTGCCTGGAGTGTGGCCGCTTCGCAAGAGACCCAGTACTTC; CDR3aa: CAWSVAASQETQYF
d_gene: NA; j_gene: TRBJ2-3; abundance: NA; v_gene: TRBV6-4; CDR3nt: TGTGCCAGCAGTGAGGGTCAGTCCACAGATACGCAGTATTTT; CDR3aa: CASSEGQSTDTQYF
d_gene: NA; j_gene: TRBJ1-5; abundance: NA; v_gene: TRBV5-8; CDR3nt: TGTGCCAGCAGCAGAGGACAATTTAATCAGCCCCAGCATTTT; CDR3aa: CASSRGQFNQPQHF
d_gene: TRBD1; j_gene: TRBJ2-1; abundance: once; v_gene: TRBV27; CDR3nt: TGTGCCAGCAGCCTAAAGCGCACCCGGGACAGGGATAGCAATGAGCAGTTCTTC; CDR3aa: CASSLKRTRDRDSNEQFF
d_gene: NA; j_gene: TRBJ2-2; abundance: NA; v_gene: TRBV7-3; CDR3nt: TGTGCCAGCAGCTTAAATTGGGGGGAGCTGTTTTTT; CDR3aa: CASSLNWGELFF
d_gene: NA; j_gene: TRBJ1-1; abundance: NA; v_gene: TRBV5-1; CDR3nt: TGCGCCAGCAATGTTGGCTCGGGAGGGAGGAATGAAGCTTTCTTT; CDR3aa: CASNVGSGGRNEAFF
d_gene: NA; j_gene: TRBJ1-1; abundance: NA; v_gene: TRBV28; CDR3nt: TGTGCCAGCATCCTTGGACGGGACACTGAAGCTTTCTTT; CDR3aa: CASILGRDTEAFF
d_gene: NA; j_gene: TRBJ2-1; abundance: NA; v_gene: TRBV27; CDR3nt: TGTGCCAGCATCGGGAGCATATACAATGAGCAGTTCTTC; CDR3aa: CASIGSIYNEQFF
d_gene: NA; j_gene: TRBJ2-1; abundance: NA; v_gene: TRBV28; CDR3nt: TGTGCCAGCAGTTTGAGGGGGGCGGGAGATAGCGATGAGCAGTTCTTC; CDR3aa: CASSLRGAGDSDEQFF